This T cell receptor (beta chain) was captured by sequencing in a study of blood T cell repertoires in COVID-19. Looked up from germline, CDR1 is LNHDA and CDR2 is SQIVND (reference sequence). V was clipped by 7 bases and J by 0 bases, with 13 bases between them. CDR3 size: 15 residues. Only in-frame clones appear in the TCRdb table, and some are missing; sequencing was by immunoSEQ multiplex PCR. The sample lists nearly 110,000 clones; about 79% were seen once. The rearrangement joins TRBV19 to TRBJ1-3; D unresolved. The source of this sequence is a man older than 75 with COVID-19, enrolled during active disease. Sequenced: peripheral blood. The CDR3 loop is CASTKGLNSGNTIYF. CDR3 nucleotides: TGTGCCAGTACCAAAGGACTAAACTCTGGAAACACCATATATTTT.